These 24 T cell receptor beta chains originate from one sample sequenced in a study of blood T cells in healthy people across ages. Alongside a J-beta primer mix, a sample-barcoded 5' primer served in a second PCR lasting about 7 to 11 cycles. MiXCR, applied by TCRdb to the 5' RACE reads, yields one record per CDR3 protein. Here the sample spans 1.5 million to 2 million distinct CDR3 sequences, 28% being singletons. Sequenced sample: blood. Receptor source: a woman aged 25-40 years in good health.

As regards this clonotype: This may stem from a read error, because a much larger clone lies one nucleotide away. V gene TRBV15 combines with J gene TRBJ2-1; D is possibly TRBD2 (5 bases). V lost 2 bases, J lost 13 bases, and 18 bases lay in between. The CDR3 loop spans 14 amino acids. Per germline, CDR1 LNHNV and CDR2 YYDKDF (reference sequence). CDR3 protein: CATSRNGHRETQFF. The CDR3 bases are TGTGCCACCAGCAGAAACGGGCATAGGGAGACCCAGTTCTTC.

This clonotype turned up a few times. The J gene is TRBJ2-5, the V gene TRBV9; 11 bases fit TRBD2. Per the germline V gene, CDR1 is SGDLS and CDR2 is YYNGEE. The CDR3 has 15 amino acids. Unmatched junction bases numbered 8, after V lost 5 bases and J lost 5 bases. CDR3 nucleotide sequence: TGTGCCAGCAGTGATATAGCGGGGGGGCCCGAGACCCAGTACTTC. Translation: CASSDIAGGPETQYF.

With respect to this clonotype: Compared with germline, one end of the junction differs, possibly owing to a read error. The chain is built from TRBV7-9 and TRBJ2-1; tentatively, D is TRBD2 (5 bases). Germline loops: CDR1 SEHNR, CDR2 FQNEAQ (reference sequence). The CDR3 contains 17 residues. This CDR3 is CASSFVGVSRVNNGQFF. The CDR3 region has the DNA TGTGCCAGCAGCTTTGTGGGTGTTTCGAGGGTTAACAATGGGCAGTTCTTC.

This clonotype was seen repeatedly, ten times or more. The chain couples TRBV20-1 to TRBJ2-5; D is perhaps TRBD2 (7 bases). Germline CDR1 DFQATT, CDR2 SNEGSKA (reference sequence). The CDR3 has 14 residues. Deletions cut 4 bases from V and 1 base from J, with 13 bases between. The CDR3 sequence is CSANGGQLQETQYF. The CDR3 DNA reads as TGCAGTGCTAACGGGGGGCAGCTCCAAGAGACCCAGTACTTC.

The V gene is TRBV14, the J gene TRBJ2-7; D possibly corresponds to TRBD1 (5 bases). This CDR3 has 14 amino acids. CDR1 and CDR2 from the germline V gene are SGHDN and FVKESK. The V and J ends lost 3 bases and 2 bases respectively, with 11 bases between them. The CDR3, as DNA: TGTGCCAGCAGCCACATAGACAGCCCCTACGAGCAGTACTTC. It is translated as CASSHIDSPYEQYF.

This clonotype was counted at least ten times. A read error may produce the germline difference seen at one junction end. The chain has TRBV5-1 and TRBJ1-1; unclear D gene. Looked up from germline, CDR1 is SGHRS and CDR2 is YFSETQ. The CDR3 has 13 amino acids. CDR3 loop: CASSLAVNTEAFF. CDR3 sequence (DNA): TGTGCCAGCAGCTTAGCAGTGAACACTGAAGCTTTCTTT.

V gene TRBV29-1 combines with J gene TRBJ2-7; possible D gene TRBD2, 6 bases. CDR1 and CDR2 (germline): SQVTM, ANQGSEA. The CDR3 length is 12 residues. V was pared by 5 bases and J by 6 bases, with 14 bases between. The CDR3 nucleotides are TGCAGCGTTCGTGGAGCCGGGGGCGAGCAGTACTTC. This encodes CSVRGAGGEQYF.

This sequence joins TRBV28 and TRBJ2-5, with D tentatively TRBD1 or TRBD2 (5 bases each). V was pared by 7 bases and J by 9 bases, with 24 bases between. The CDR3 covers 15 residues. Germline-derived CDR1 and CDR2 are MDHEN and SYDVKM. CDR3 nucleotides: TGTGCCAGCACCACCCCCAAGGGGAGTAAGGTGGCCCAGTACTTC. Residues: CASTTPKGSKVAQYF.

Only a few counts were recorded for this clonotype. CDR3 amino acids: CASSSDFGYTF. DNA for the CDR3: TGTGCCAGCAGCTCGGATTTTGGCTACACCTTC. This sequence joins TRBV2 and TRBJ1-2, with D hard to call. The germline gives CDR1 SNHLY, CDR2 FYNNEI. Trimming stripped 6 bases from V and 7 bases from J, with 9 bases between. The CDR3 loop spans 11 amino acids. The full variable domain, with the rest looked up from reference TRBV2 and TRBJ1-2, is EPEVTQTPSHQVTQMGQEVILRCVPISNHLYFYWYRQILGQKVEFLVSFYNNEISEKSEIFDDQFSVERPDGSNFTLKIRSTKLEDSAMYFCASSSDFGYTFGSGTRLTVV.

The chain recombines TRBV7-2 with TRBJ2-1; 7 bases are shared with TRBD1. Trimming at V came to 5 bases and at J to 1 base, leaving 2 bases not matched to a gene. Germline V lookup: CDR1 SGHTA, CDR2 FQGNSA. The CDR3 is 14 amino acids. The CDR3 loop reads CASSTGVSYNEQFF. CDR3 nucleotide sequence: TGTGCCAGCAGCACAGGGGTATCCTACAATGAGCAGTTCTTC.

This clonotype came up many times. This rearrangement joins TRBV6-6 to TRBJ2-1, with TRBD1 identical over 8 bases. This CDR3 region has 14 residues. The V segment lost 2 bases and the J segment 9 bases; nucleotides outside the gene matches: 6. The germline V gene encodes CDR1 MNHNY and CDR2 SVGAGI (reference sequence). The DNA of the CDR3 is TGTGCCAGCAGTTACCGACAGGGGTTAAGTGAGCAGTTCTTC. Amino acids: CASSYRQGLSEQFF.

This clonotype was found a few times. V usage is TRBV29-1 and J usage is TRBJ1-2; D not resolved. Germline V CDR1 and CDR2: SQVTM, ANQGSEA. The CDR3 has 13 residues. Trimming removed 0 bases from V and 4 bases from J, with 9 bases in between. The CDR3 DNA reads TGCAGCGTTGAAGACGCCAGGTTCTATGGCTACACCTTC. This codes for CSVEDARFYGYTF.

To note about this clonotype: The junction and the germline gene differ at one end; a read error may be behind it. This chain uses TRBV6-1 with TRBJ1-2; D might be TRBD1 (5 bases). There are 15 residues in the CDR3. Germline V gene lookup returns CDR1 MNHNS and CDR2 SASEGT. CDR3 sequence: CAISPPSGDSYGYTF. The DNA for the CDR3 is TGTGCCATCAGTCCACCTTCGGGGGACTCCTATGGCTACACCTTC.

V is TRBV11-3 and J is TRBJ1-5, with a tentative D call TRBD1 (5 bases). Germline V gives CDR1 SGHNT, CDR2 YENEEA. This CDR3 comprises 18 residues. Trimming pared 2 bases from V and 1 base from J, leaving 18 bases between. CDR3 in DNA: TGTGCCAGCAGCTTACCCACGTCGGTTGACAGAAGCAATCAGCCCCAGCATTTT. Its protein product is CASSLPTSVDRSNQPQHF.

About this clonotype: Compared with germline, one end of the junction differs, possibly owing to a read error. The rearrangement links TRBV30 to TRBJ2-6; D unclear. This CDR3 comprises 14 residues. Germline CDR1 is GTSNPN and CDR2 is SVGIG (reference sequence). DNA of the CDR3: TGTGCCCGGAGTGTACTAACTGGGGCCAACGTCCTGACTTTC. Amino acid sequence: CARSVLTGANVLTF.

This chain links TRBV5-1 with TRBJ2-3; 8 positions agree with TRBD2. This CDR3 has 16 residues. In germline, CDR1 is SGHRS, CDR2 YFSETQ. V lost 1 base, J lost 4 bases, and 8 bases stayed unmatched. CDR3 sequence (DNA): TGCGCCAGCAGCTTGAATACGGGAGGGCCCTCAGATACGCAGTATTTT. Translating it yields CASSLNTGGPSDTQYF.

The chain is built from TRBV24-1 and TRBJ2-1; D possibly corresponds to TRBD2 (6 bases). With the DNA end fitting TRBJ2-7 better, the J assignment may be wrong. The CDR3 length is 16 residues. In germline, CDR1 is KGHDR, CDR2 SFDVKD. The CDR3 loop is CATSGSSGEDYNEQYF. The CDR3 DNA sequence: TGTGCCACCAGTGGTTCCTCCGGGGAGGACTACAATGAGCAGTACTTC.

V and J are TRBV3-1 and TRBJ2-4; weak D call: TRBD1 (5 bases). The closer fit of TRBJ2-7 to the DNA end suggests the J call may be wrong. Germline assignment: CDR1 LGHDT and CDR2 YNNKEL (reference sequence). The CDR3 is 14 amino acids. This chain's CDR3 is CASSQRTQTYEQYF. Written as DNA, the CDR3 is TGTGCCAGCAGCCAGCGGACACAGACCTACGAGCAGTACTTC.

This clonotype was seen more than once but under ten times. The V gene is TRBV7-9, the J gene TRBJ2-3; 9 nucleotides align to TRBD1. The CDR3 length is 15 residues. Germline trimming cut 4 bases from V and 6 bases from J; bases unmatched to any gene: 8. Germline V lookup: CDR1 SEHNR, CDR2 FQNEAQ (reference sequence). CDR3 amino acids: CASSSGTGRSDTQYF. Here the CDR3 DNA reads TGTGCCAGCAGCTCCGGGACAGGGAGGTCGGATACGCAGTATTTT.

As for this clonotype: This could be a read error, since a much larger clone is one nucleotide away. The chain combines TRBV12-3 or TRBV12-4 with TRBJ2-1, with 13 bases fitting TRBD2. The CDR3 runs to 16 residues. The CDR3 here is CAGSLTSGGRRVEQFF. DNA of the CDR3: TGTGCCGGCAGTTTGACTAGCGGGGGGCGCCGGGTTGAGCAGTTCTTC.

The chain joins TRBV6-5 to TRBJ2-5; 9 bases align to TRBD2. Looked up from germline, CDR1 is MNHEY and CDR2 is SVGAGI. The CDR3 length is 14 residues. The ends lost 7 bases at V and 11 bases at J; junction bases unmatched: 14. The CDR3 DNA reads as TGTGCCAGCATCGCGGCTAGCGGGATTGGTGAGCAGTACTTC. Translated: CASIAASGIGEQYF.

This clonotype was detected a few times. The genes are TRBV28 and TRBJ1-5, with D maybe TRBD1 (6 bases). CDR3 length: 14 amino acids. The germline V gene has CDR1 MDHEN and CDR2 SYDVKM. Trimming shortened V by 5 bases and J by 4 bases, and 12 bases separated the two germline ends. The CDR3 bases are TGTGCCAGCAGTCCTCAGGGGCTTAATCAGCCCCAGCATTTT. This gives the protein CASSPQGLNQPQHF.

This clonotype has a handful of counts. As DNA, the CDR3 is TGTGCCAGCAGACTCGACAGTAACAATTCACCCCTCCACTTT. Amino acid sequence: CASRLDSNNSPLHF. The V call is TRBV28, the J call TRBJ1-6, with a tentative D call TRBD1 (5 bases). Germline CDR1 reads MDHEN; CDR2 reads SYDVKM. CDR3 length: 14 residues. V lost 6 bases and J lost 7, with 13 bases in between.

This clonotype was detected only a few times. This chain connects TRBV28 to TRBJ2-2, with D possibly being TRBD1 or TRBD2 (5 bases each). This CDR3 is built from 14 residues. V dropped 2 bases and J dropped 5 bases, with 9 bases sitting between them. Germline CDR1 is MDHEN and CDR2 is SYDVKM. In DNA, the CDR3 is TGTGCCAGCAGTTTACCGGGACGTACCGGGGAGCTGTTTTTT. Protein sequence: CASSLPGRTGELFF. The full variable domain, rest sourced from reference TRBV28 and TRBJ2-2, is DVKVTQSSRYLVKRTGEKVFLECVQDMDHENMFWYRQDPGLGLRLIYFSYDVKMKEKGDIPEGYSVSREKKERFSLILESASTNQTSMYLCASSLPGRTGELFFGEGSRLTVL.